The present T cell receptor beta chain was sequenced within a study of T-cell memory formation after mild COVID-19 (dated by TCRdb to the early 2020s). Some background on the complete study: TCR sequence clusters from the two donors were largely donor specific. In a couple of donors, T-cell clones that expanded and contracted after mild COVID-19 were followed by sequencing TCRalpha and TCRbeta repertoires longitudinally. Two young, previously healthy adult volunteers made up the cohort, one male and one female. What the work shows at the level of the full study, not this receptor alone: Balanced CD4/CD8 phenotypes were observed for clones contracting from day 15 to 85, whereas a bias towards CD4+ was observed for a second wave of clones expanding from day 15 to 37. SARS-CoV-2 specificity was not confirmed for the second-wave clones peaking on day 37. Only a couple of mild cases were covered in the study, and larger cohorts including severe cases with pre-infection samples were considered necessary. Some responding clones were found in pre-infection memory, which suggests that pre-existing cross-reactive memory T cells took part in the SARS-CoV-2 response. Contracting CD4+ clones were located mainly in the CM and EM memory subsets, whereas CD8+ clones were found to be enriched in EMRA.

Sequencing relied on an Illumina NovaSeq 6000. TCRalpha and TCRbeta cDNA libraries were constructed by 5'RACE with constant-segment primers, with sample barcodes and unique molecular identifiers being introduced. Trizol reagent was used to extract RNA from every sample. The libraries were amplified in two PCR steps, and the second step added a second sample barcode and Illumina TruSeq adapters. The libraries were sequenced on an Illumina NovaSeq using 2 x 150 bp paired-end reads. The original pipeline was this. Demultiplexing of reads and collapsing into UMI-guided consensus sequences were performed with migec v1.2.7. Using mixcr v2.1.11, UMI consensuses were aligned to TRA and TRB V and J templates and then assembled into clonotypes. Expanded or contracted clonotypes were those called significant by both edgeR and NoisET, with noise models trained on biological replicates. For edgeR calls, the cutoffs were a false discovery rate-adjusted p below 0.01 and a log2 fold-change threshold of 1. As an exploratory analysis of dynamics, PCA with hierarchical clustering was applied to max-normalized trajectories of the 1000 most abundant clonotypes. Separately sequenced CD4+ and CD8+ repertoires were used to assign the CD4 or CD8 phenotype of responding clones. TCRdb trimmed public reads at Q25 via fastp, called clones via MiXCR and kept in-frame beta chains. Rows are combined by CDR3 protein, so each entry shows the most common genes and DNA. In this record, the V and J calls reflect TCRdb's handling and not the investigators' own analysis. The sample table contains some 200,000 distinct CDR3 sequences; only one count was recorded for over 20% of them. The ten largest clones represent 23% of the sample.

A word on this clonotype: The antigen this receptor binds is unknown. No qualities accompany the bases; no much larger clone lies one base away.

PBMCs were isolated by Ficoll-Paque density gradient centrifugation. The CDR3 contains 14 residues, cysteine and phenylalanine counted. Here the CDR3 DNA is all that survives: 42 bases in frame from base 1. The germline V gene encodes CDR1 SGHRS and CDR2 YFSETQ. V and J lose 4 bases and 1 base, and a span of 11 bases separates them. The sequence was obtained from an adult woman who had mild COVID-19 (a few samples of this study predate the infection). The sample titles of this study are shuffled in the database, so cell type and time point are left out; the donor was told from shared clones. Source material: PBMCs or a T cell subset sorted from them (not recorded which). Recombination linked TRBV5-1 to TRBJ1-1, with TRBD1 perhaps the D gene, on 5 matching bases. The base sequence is TGCGCCAGCAGCCTCCGGGGCGCGAACACTGAAGCTTTCTTT. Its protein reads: CASSLRGANTEAFF.